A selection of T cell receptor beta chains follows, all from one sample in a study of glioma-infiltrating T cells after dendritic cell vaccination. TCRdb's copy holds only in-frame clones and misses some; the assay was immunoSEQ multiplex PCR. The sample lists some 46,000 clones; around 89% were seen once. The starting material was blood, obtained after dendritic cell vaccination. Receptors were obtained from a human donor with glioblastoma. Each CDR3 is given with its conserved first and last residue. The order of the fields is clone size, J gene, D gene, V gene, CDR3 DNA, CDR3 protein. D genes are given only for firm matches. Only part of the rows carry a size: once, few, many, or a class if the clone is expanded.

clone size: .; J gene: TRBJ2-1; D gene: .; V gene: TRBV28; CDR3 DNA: TGTGCCAGCAGTTCCCGGCTCCTCCGGGGTGAGCAGTTCTTC; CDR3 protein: CASSSRLLRGEQFF
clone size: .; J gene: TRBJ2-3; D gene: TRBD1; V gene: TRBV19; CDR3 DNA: TGTGCCAGTAGTGAGGGACAGGGGGCCGGAGATACGCAGTATTTT; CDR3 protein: CASSEGQGAGDTQYF
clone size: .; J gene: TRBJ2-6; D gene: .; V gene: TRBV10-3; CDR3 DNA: TGTGCCATCTTGAGGGATGGGGCCAACGTCCTGACTTTC; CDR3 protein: CAILRDGANVLTF
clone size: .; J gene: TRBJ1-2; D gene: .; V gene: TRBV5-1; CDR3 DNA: TGCGCCAGCAGCTTGGAGGCACAGACTAACTATGGCTACACCTTC; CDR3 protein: CASSLEAQTNYGYTF
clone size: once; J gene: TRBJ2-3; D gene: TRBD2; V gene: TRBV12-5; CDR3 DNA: TGTGCTAGTGGGGGGACTAGCGGTAGAAGTTTCCACTGCACAGATACGCAGTATTTT; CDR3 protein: CASGGTSGRSFHCTDTQYF
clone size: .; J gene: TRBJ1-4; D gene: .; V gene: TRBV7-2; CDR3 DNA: TGTGCCAGCAGCGAGGGGGGGAGCCTGGGAAAACTGTTTTTT; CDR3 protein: CASSEGGSLGKLFF
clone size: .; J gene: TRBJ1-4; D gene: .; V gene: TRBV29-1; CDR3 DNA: TGCAGCGTTGCCCAAGGGGGTAGATTTGAAAAACTGTTTTTT; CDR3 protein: CSVAQGGRFEKLFF
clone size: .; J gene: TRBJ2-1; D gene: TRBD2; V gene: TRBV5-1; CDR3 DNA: TGCGCCAGCAGCTTGGTCGGGAGGGACAATGAGCAGTTCTTC; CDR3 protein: CASSLVGRDNEQFF
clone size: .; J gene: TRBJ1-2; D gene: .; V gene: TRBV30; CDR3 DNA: TGTGCCTGGAGCGACAAAGGGGAAGCTGGCTACACCTTC; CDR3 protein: CAWSDKGEAGYTF
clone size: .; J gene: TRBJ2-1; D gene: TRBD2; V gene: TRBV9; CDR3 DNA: TGTGCCAGCAGCGCGGGACTAGCGGGATACAATGAGCAGTTCTTC; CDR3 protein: CASSAGLAGYNEQFF
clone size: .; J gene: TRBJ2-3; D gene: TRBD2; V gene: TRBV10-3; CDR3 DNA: TGTGCCATCATGGGTAGCGGGAGAGGAGATACGCAGTATTTT; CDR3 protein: CAIMGSGRGDTQYF
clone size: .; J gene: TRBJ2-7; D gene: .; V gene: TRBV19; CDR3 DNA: TGTGCCAGTAGTGTCCCCGGGACATATCCCTACGAGCAGTACTTC; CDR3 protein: CASSVPGTYPYEQYF
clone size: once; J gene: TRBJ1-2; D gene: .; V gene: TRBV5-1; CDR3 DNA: TGCGCCAGCAGCTTGGCCGGTCAGGGAACGGATCGGAGCTACACCTTC; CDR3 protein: CASSLAGQGTDRSYTF
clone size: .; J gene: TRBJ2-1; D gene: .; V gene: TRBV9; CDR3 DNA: TGTGCCAGCAGCGCCCCTTCGGGGGAGCAGTTCTTC; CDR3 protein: CASSAPSGEQFF
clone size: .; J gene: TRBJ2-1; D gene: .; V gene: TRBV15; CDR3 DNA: TGTGCCACCAGCAGTCGCGACCGGGGTTTGCAGTTCTTC; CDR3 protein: CATSSRDRGLQFF
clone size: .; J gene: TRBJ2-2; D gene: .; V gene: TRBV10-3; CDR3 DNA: TGTGCCATCTCACCAGGGGGACTTTTCGGGGAGCTGTTTTTT; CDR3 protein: CAISPGGLFGELFF
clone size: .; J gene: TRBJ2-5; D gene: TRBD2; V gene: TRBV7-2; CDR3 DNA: TGTGCCAGCAGCTTAGTCCGGGAGGCAGAGACCCAGTACTTC; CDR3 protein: CASSLVREAETQYF
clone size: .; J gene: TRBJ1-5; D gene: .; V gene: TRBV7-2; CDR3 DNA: TGTGCCAGCAGCTTAGGTCGCCGGTGGAGGAGCAATCAGCCCCAGCATTTT; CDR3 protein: CASSLGRRWRSNQPQHF
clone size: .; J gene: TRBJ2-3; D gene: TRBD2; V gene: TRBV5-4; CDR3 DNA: TGCGCCAGCAGCTTGGGGACTAGCGGCCCCGGGACGCAGTATTTT; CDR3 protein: CASSLGTSGPGTQYF
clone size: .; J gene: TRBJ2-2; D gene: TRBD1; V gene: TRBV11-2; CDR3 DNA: TGTGCCAGCAGGCCCGGCAGGGGGCTGCGTGACACCGGGGAGCTGTTTTTT; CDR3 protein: CASRPGRGLRDTGELFF
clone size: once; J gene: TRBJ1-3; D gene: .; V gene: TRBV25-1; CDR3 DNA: TGTGCCAGCAGTGCAGGACTCGGAAACACCATATATTTT; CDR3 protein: CASSAGLGNTIYF
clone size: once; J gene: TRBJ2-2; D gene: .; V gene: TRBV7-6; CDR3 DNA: TGTGCCAGCAGCCCGACAGGTTCCCCCGGGGAGCTGTTTTTT; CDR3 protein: CASSPTGSPGELFF